The 16 T cell receptor beta chains below all came from one sample that was sequenced in a study of blood T cells in healthy people across ages. A J-beta primer mix and a sample-barcoded 5' primer were used in a second PCR of roughly 6 to 11 cycles. TCRdb reanalysed the 5' RACE reads using MiXCR and keeps one entry per CDR3 protein. The sample has some 1,000,000 distinct CDR3 sequences, less than 25% seen once. The same sample was also used in a study of T cells of mothers and their children.

The sequenced sample was blood. These receptors were collected from a girl aged 2 to 10 in good health.

The V gene is TRBV29-1, the J gene TRBJ2-5, with 7 bases matching TRBD2. The CDR3 length is 13 residues. Germline loops: CDR1 SQVTM, CDR2 ANQGSEA. Unmatched junction bases numbered 2, after V lost 2 bases and J lost 2 bases. The CDR3 reads CSVERREQETQYF. The DNA of the CDR3 is TGCAGCGTTGAACGGCGGGAGCAAGAGACCCAGTACTTC.

This clonotype has just one count. The rearrangement links TRBV29-1 to TRBJ2-6; TRBD1 is a possible D gene (5 bases). The V gene's germline CDR1 is SQVTM and CDR2 ANQGSEA. Trimming took 0 bases from V and 0 from J, leaving 15 bases between them. The length of the CDR3 is 18 residues. The CDR3 spells CSVEEVDSLLSGANVLTF. For the CDR3, the DNA is TGCAGCGTTGAAGAAGTAGACAGCCTCCTCTCTGGGGCCAACGTCCTGACTTTC.

This sequence joins TRBV7-2 and TRBJ2-2, with D possibly matching TRBD2 (6 bases). V lost 1 base, J lost 8 bases, and 14 bases lay in between. CDR3 length: 15 amino acids. Germline CDR1 reads SGHTA; CDR2 reads FQGNSA. The CDR3 is CASSLGTTLSGELFF. The CDR3 nucleotides read TGTGCCAGCAGCTTAGGGACTACCCTTTCTGGGGAGCTGTTTTTT.

With respect to this clonotype: Lacking the conserved final phenylalanine or tryptophan, this CDR3 likely reflects a read error. The rearrangement uses TRBV29-1 and TRBJ1-1, with D uncertain. In germline, CDR1 is SQVTM, CDR2 ANQGSEA. Trimming cost V 5 bases and J 4 bases, with 8 bases left between them. CDR3 length equals 11 residues. CDR3 sequence (DNA): TGCAGCGTTCCATCCCCCACTGAAGCTTTCTCT. Translation: CSVPSPTEAFS.

This clonotype was recorded at least ten times. The V and J genes are TRBV12-3 or TRBV12-4 and TRBJ2-3; D gene ambiguous. CDR3 length: 11 amino acids. The V end lost 3 bases, the J end lost 6 bases, and 4 bases lay between the germline ends. This CDR3 is CASSFLDTQYF. The CDR3 DNA reads as TGTGCCAGCAGTTTTTTGGATACGCAGTATTTT.

This clonotype was seen a handful of times. V is TRBV27 and J is TRBJ1-1; D might be TRBD1 (6 bases). The CDR3 is 16 residues long. V dropped 1 base and J dropped 4 bases, with 16 bases sitting between them. Looked up from germline, CDR1 is MNHEY and CDR2 is SMNVEV (reference sequence). The CDR3 region has the DNA TGTGCCAGCAGTTTATTAGGGGAGGGGGTAAGCACTGAAGCTTTCTTT. This codes for CASSLLGEGVSTEAFF.

The chain recombines TRBV21-1 with TRBJ1-6. TRBV21-1 is annotated as a pseudogene. CDR3 size: 15 residues. CDR3 loop: CASSKAQGGNSPLHF. The CDR3 DNA reads as TGTGCCAGCAGCAAAGCGCAGGGTGGAAATTCACCCCTCCACTTT.

This clonotype has only a few counts. V usage is TRBV4-3 and J usage is TRBJ1-3; the match to TRBD1 covers 7 bases. Per the germline V gene, CDR1 is LGHNA and CDR2 is YSLEER. The CDR3 covers 15 residues. After removal of 1 base from V and 6 bases from J, the junction contained 6 bases not matched to a gene. The CDR3 DNA is TGCGCCAGCAGCCAAGGTCAGGGGGGCGAAAACACCATATATTTT. This translates into CASSQGQGGENTIYF.

This chain links TRBV29-1 with TRBJ2-3, with D possibly being TRBD2 (6 bases). Trimming pared 6 bases from V and 4 bases from J, leaving 14 bases between. The germline V gene has CDR1 SQVTM and CDR2 ANQGSEA. The CDR3 covers 13 residues. The CDR3 protein is CSVPHGGADTQYF. In DNA, the CDR3 is TGCAGCGTCCCCCACGGGGGTGCAGATACGCAGTATTTT.

V is TRBV7-7 and J is TRBJ2-5, with 7 bases fitting TRBD2. CDR3 length equals 15 residues. The germline V gene has CDR1 SSHAT and CDR2 FNYEAQ (reference sequence). The CDR3 DNA sequence: TGTGCTAGCTCTGCGGCGGCGGGGGATAGAGAGACCCAGTACTTC. As protein: CASSAAAGDRETQYF.

In its sample, this clonotype was seen a few times. The chain couples TRBV9 to TRBJ2-2; the D gene is possibly TRBD1 (5 bases). Looked up from germline, CDR1 is SGDLS and CDR2 is YYNGEE. Trimming stripped 0 bases from V and 11 bases from J, with 26 bases between. The CDR3 runs to 18 residues. The CDR3, as DNA: TGTGCCAGCAGCGTAGCCCGAGAGGCCAGGGTTATTGATCATGAGCTGTTTTTT. Encoded protein: CASSVAREARVIDHELFF.

V usage is TRBV24-1 and J usage is TRBJ2-5; D unresolved. This CDR3 has 18 amino acids. Per the germline V gene, CDR1 is KGHDR and CDR2 is SFDVKD. Trimming removed 2 bases at V and 2 bases at J, with 20 bases between. This CDR3 is CATSDSAPSPRPQETQYF. The CDR3 bases are TGTGCCACCAGTGATTCGGCCCCATCCCCTCGACCACAAGAGACCCAGTACTTC.

This clonotype appeared a few times. V and J are TRBV14 and TRBJ2-5; tentatively, D is TRBD1 (6 bases). CDR3 length: 16 residues. V was shortened by 0 bases and J by 4 bases, with 15 bases between the two germline ends. Germline V gene sequence: CDR1 SGHDN, CDR2 FVKESK. The CDR3 sequence is CASSQDRRQVGETQYF. In DNA form, the CDR3 reads TGTGCCAGCAGCCAAGATAGGAGACAGGTGGGAGAGACCCAGTACTTC.

This chain connects TRBV9 to TRBJ2-1; D is perhaps TRBD2 (5 bases). V lost 6 bases to trimming and J lost 7 bases, with 17 bases between them. The CDR3 covers 14 residues. Looked up from germline, CDR1 is SGDLS and CDR2 is YYNGEE. CDR3 coding DNA: TGTGCCAGCAATTTAGGCGGGCTTGCAAATGAGCAGTTCTTC. Its protein is CASNLGGLANEQFF.

The chain employs TRBV12-3 or TRBV12-4 and TRBJ2-3; D possibly corresponds to TRBD2 (6 bases). Trimming shortened V by 3 bases and J by 7 bases, and 20 bases separated the two germline ends. The length of the CDR3 is 16 residues. CDR3 loop: CASSFPTRMGLYTQYF. The CDR3 region has the DNA TGTGCCAGCAGTTTCCCGACTAGAATGGGGCTATATACGCAGTATTTT.

Only a few counts were recorded for this clonotype. This chain connects TRBV4-3 to TRBJ2-2; D assignment may be TRBD1 or TRBD2 (7 bases each). Germline V CDR1 and CDR2: LGHNA, YSLEER. The CDR3 consists of 17 residues. V was trimmed by 3 bases and J by 3 bases, leaving 17 bases between them. CDR3 in amino acids: CASSHWGAGGDTGELFF. The CDR3 nucleotides read TGCGCCAGCAGCCACTGGGGAGCAGGGGGGGACACCGGGGAGCTGTTTTTT.